Listed below are T cell receptor beta chains from one sample, sequenced in a study of T cells of healthy individuals. TCRdb re-called the 5' RACE reads with MiXCR, one entry per CDR3 protein. This table holds around 100,000 distinct CDR3 sequences, 17% found once. The receptors shown here come from a human donor in good health. Both conserved end residues are trimmed from each CDR3.

j_gene	v_gene	CDR3aa
TRBJ2-7	TRBV30	AWSVRLANEQY
TRBJ1-1	TRBV7-3	ASSLNGQGVTF
TRBJ2-5	TRBV20-1	SARRLAGYQETQY
TRBJ2-7	TRBV5-4	ASSDPRTSYEQY
TRBJ2-1	TRBV5-5	ASSSGTTSSYNEQF
TRBJ2-3	TRBV5-1	ASSSDLTDTQY
TRBJ2-2	TRBV5-1	ASSLTVAGGLNTGELF
TRBJ2-7	TRBV4-2	ASSQDPSTYEQY
TRBJ2-2	TRBV3-1	ASSQAVSGFPGELF
TRBJ2-7	TRBV13	ASSATRSGGSYEQY
TRBJ2-6	TRBV11-2	ASGSRDRGLWSGANVLT
TRBJ2-2	TRBV6-4	ASMIRGRENTGELF
TRBJ2-7	TRBV7-9	ASSLMGGYEQY
TRBJ2-1	TRBV7-9	ASSLMAGEYNEQF
TRBJ2-1	TRBV20-1	SAENSGGTPYNEQF
TRBJ2-3	TRBV28	ASSLGREPDTQY